This T cell receptor (beta chain) was documented in a study of shared clonotypes between healthy human individuals. Naive CD8 cells, CD45RO-negative and positively selected for CCR7, excluded terminally differentiated effector memory CD45RA+ cells. Germline assignment: CDR1 WSHSY and CDR2 SAAADI. V lost 2 bases and J lost 3, with 15 bases in between. The CDR3 sequence is 16 residues long. TCRdb keeps only in-frame clones here, not all; method: immunoSEQ multiplex PCR. The sample yields some 2.1 million clones, around 93% seen once. This chain links TRBV10-2 with TRBJ2-3, with D possibly being TRBD1 (5 bases). The sample consisted of naive CD8+ T cells from PBMCs. This TCR derives from a man between 18 and 35 years old in good health. Some clones in this sample may be carry-over from other donors' samples. This CDR3 reads CASSEGAIRRTDTQYF. The DNA of the CDR3 is TGCGCCAGCAGTGAGGGGGCGATACGACGGACAGATACGCAGTATTTT.